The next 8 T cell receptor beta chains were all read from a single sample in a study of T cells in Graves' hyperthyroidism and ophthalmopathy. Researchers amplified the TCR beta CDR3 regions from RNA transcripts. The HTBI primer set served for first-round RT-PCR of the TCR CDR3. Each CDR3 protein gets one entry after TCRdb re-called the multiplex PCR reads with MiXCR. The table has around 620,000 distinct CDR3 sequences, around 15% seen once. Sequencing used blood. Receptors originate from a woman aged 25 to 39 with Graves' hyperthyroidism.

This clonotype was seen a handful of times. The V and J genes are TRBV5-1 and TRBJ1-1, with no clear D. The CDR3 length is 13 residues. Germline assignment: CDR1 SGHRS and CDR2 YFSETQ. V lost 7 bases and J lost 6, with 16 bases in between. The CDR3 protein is CASAYSGPPEAFF. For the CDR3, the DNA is TGCGCCAGCGCCTACTCAGGCCCCCCTGAAGCTTTCTTT.

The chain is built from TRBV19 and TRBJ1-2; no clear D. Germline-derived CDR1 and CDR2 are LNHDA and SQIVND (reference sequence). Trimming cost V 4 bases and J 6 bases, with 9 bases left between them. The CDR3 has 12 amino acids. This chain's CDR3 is CASSKESHGYTF. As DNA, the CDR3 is TGTGCCAGTAGTAAGGAGAGCCATGGCTACACCTTC.

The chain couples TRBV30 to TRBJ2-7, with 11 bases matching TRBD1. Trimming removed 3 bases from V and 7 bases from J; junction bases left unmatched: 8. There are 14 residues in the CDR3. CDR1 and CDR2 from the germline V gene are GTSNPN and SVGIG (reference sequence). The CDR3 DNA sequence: TGTGCCTGGAGCAAAGGGACAGGGGGTAGGGAGCAGTACTTC. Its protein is CAWSKGTGGREQYF. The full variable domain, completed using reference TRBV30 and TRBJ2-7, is SQTIHQWPATLVQPVGSPLSLECTVEGTSNPNLYWYRQAAGRGLQLLFYSVGIGQISSEVPQNLSASRPQDRQFILSSKKLLLSDSGFYLCAWSKGTGGREQYFGPGTRLTVT.

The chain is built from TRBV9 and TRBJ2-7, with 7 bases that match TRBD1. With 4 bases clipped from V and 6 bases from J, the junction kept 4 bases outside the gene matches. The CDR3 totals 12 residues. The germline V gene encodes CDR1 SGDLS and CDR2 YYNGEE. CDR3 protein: CASSFGDSEQYF. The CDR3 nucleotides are TGTGCCAGCAGCTTTGGGGACAGCGAGCAGTACTTC. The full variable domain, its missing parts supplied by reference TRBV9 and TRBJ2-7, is DSGVTQTPKHLITATGQRVTLRCSPRSGDLSVYWYQQSLDQGLQFLIQYYNGEERAKGNILERFSAQQFPDLHSELNLSSLELGDSALYFCASSFGDSEQYFGPGTRLTVT.

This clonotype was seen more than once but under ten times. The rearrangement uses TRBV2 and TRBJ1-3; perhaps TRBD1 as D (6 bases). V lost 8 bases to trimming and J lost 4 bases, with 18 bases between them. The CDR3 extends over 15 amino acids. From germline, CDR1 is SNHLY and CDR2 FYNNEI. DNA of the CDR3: TGTGCCAGCTTCTTGGGGACATTAATGGGAAACACCATATATTTT. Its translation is CASFLGTLMGNTIYF. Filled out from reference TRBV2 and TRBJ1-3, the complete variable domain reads EPEVTQTPSHQVTQMGQEVILRCVPISNHLYFYWYRQILGQKVEFLVSFYNNEISEKSEIFDDQFSVERPDGSNFTLKIRSTKLEDSAMYFCASFLGTLMGNTIYFGEGSWLTVV.

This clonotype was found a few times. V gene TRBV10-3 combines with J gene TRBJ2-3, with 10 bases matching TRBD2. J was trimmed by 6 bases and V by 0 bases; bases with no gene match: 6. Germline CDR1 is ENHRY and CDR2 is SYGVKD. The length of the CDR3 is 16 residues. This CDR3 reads CAISESPSGSGDTQYF. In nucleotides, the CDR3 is TGTGCCATCAGTGAGTCGCCTAGCGGGAGTGGCGATACGCAGTATTTT.

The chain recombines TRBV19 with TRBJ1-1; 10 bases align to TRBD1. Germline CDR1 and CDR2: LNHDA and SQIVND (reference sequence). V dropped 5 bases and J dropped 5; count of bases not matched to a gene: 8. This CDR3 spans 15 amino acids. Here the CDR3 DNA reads TGTGCCAGTAGTGTAAGACAGGGGGCGAAAACTGAAGCTTTCTTT. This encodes CASSVRQGAKTEAFF.

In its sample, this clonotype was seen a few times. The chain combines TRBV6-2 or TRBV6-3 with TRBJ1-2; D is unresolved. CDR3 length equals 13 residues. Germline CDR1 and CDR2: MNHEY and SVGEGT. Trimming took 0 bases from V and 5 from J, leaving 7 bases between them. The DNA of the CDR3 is TGTGCCAGCAGTTACTCTCAGCTTTATGGCTACACCTTC. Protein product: CASSYSQLYGYTF.